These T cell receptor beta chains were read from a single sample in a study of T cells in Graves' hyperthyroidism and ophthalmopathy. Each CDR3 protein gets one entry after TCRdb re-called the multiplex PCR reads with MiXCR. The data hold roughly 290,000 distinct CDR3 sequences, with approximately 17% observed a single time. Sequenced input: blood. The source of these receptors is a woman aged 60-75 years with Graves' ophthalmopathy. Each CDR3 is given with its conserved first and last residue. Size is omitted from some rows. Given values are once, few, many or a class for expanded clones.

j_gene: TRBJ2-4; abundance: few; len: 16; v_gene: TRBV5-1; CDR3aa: CASSPFRTSGGAAQYF
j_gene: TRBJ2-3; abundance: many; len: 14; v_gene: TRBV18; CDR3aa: CASSPQGAADTQYF
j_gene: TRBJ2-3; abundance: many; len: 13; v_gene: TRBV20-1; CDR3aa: CSARDQGVNTQYF
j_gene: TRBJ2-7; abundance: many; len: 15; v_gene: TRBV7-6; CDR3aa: CASSLVYESRYEQYF
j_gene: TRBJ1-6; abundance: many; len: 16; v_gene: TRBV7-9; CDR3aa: CASSLMGGAQDSPLHF
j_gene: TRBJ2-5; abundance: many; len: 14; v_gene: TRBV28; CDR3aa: CASSLTSGRETQYF
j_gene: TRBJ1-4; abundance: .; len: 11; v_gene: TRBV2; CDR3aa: CASIYGEKLFF
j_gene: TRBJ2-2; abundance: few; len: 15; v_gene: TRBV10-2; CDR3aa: CASSGSGTATGELFF
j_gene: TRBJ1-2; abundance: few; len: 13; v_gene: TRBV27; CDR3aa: CASSQGPFDGYTF
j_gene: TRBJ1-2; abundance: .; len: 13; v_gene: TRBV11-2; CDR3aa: CASSLGPHYGYTF
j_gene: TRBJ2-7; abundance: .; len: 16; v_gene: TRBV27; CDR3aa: CASTVPPTGSGNEQYF
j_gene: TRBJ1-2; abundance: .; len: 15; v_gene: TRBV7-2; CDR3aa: CASSPRTGSDYGYTF
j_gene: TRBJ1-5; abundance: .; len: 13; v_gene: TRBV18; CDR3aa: CASSEGLNQPQHF
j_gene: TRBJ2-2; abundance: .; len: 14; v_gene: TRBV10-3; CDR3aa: CAIRLAEYTGELFF
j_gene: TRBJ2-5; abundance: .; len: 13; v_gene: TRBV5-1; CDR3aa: CASSLGAIETQYF
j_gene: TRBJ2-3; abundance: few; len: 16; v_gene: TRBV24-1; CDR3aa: CATSDRIAGGLDTQYF
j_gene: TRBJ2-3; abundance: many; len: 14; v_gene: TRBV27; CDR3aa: CASRGLALTDTQYF
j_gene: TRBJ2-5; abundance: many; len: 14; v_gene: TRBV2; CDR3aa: CASSERRPKETQYF
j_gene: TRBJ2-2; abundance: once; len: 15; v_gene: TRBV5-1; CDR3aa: CASEAGTANTGELFF
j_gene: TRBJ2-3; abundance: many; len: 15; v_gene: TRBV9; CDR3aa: CASSVGWGRTDTQYF
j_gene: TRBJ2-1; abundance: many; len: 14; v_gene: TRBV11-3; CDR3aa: CASSLGASSNEQFF
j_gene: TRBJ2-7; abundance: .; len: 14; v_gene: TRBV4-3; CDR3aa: CTSSQVVGPYEQYF